The entry that follows covers one T cell receptor beta chain sequence. This sample is drawn from a study of blood T cell repertoires in COVID-19. Looking at the study overall: Sites across the United States, Italy and Spain contributed samples from acute and convalescent COVID-19.

Sequencing used immunoSEQ multiplex PCR; TCRdb keeps in-frame clones, though not all of them. This sample has about 150,000 clones, with roughly nine tenths found just once. The CDR3 extends over 13 amino acids. V shed 2 bases and J 5 bases; nucleotides not matched to a gene: 3. Germline V CDR1 and CDR2: SGDLS, YYNGEE. The chain is built from TRBV9 and TRBJ1-2; TRBD1 matches at 7 bases. This clonotype was sampled from a woman aged 70-85 years with acute or convalescent COVID-19. The sequenced sample consisted of peripheral blood. CDR3 sequence reads: CASSVRDSYGYTF. As DNA, the CDR3 is TGTGCCAGCAGCGTCCGGGACAGTTATGGCTACACCTTC.